Listed below are T cell receptor beta chains from one sample, sequenced in a study of blood T cell repertoires in COVID-19. Profiling relied on immunoSEQ multiplex PCR, and the TCRdb table lists in-frame clones only, not all of them. The table has about 190,000 clones, about nine tenths seen once. Material for sequencing was peripheral blood. These receptors were taken from a man in his forties or fifties with acute or convalescent COVID-19. Both conserved end residues are part of each CDR3. Each record gives: CDR3 protein, CDR3 DNA, D gene, J gene, clone size, V gene. A D gene is named only where the DNA matches it firmly. The size of a clone is reported for some rows only, either as once, few or many, or as a class for expanded clones.

CDR3: CASSLAGQGGNEQFF; DNA: TGTGCCAGCAGCTTAGCGGGACAGGGGGGTAATGAGCAGTTCTTC; D: TRBD1; J: TRBJ2-1; size: NA; V: TRBV11-2
CDR3: CASIPGGQGDYGYTF; DNA: TGTGCCAGCATTCCAGGGGGACAGGGGGATTATGGCTACACCTTC; D: TRBD1; J: TRBJ1-2; size: NA; V: TRBV28
CDR3: CASSQAGRGPETQYF; DNA: TGTGCCAGCAGCCAAGCAGGACGGGGTCCGGAGACCCAGTACTTC; D: NA; J: TRBJ2-5; size: NA; V: TRBV3-1/TRBV3-2
CDR3: CASSISFPGLAVEQYF; DNA: TGTGCCAGTAGTATCAGCTTCCCGGGACTAGCTGTCGAGCAGTACTTC; D: TRBD2; J: TRBJ2-7; size: NA; V: TRBV19
CDR3: CASSRWTSGGDEQFF; DNA: TGTGCCAGCAGTCGCTGGACTAGCGGGGGGGATGAGCAGTTCTTC; D: TRBD2; J: TRBJ2-1; size: NA; V: TRBV2
CDR3: CASSQDSGEKLFF; DNA: TGTGCCAGCAGCCAAGATAGCGGAGAAAAACTGTTTTTT; D: NA; J: TRBJ1-4; size: NA; V: TRBV4-2
CDR3: CASRISAATDTQYF; DNA: TGCGCCAGCAGGATCAGCGCTGCCACAGATACGCAGTATTTT; D: NA; J: TRBJ2-3; size: NA; V: TRBV5-1
CDR3: CASSQVSYNEQFF; DNA: TGTGCCAGCAGCCAAGTCAGCTACAATGAGCAGTTCTTC; D: NA; J: TRBJ2-1; size: once; V: TRBV4-2
CDR3: CASSLYVGGNEKLFF; DNA: TGTGCCAGCAGCTTGTACGTCGGGGGGAATGAAAAACTGTTTTTT; D: NA; J: TRBJ1-4; size: few; V: TRBV5-8
CDR3: CASSNRGTGELFF; DNA: TGTGCCAGTAGTAACAGGGGCACCGGGGAGCTGTTTTTT; D: TRBD1; J: TRBJ2-2; size: once; V: TRBV19
CDR3: CASRQGYNEQYF; DNA: TGTGCCAGCAGACAGGGGTATAACGAGCAGTACTTC; D: TRBD1; J: TRBJ2-7; size: NA; V: TRBV7-9